Shown below are 9 T cell receptor beta chains from a single sample sequenced in a study of blood T cell repertoires in COVID-19. Generated by immunoSEQ multiplex PCR, the TCRdb table keeps only in-frame clones and is missing some. The repertoire holds around 150,000 clones, with approximately 84% as singletons. The specimen was peripheral blood. The receptors here all came from a woman aged 55-69 years with acute or convalescent COVID-19.

The genes are TRBV28 and TRBJ1-2, with D perhaps matching TRBD1 (5 bases). Trimming stripped 6 bases from V and 8 bases from J, with 16 bases between. The CDR3 is made up of 13 amino acids. The germline V gene has CDR1 MDHEN and CDR2 SYDVKM. The CDR3 protein is CASSTPGFLGYTF. The CDR3 coding sequence is TGTGCCAGCAGCACCCCAGGGTTCCTGGGCTACACCTTC.

This clone was seen only a few times. This chain joins TRBV6-1 and TRBJ1-2; D is unclear. This CDR3 is 15 amino acids long. The ends were cut back, 3 bases at V and 4 bases at J, with 15 bases in the middle. Germline V gives CDR1 MNHNS, CDR2 SASEGT. The CDR3 loop is CASSDMAGVSYGYTF. The CDR3 DNA sequence: TGTGCCAGCAGTGATATGGCAGGCGTGAGCTATGGCTACACCTTC.

Only a few counts were recorded for this clone. The chain recombines TRBV7-3 with TRBJ2-2; possible D gene TRBD1, 6 bases. The CDR3 is 15 residues long. The V end lost 4 bases, the J end lost 4 bases, and 13 bases lay between the germline ends. Germline loops: CDR1 SGHTA, CDR2 FQGTGA. The CDR3 DNA follows: TGTGCCAGCAGCTCCTCAGGGGAGAGCACCGGGGAGCTGTTTTTT. Translated, it gives CASSSSGESTGELFF.

Concerning this clone itself: No DNA is shown, since the ends of the CDR3 on it are uncertain; the CDR3 is the one TCRdb lists. This chain uses TRBV21-1 with TRBJ2-1; the table gives TRBD2 as D, unverified against the DNA. TRBV21-1 is listed as a pseudogene. Ends included, the CDR3 has 15 residues. The CDR3 sequence: CASSKVGCGNNEQFF.

The rearrangement links TRBV11-2 to TRBJ2-7, with a weak D call TRBD1 (6 bases). The V and J ends lost 4 bases and 5 bases respectively, with 12 bases between them. The CDR3 covers 13 residues. Germline lookup yields CDR1 SGHAT and CDR2 FQNNGV. The CDR3 is CASSSYQGNEQYF. For the CDR3, the DNA is TGTGCCAGCAGCTCCTATCAGGGGAACGAGCAGTACTTC.

The J gene is TRBJ2-3, the V gene TRBV2; 8 nucleotides align to TRBD2. The CDR3 length is 14 residues. V trimming: 10 bases; J trimming: 6 bases; junction bases outside the gene matches: 12. Germline V lookup: CDR1 SNHLY, CDR2 FYNNEI. The CDR3 DNA reads TGTGCCAACTCCCTGGGACTAGTTGGGGATACGCAGTATTTT. Protein sequence: CANSLGLVGDTQYF. The whole variable domain, remainder taken from reference TRBV2 and TRBJ2-3, is EPEVTQTPSHQVTQMGQEVILRCVPISNHLYFYWYRQILGQKVEFLVSFYNNEISEKSEIFDDQFSVERPDGSNFTLKIRSTKLEDSAMYFCANSLGLVGDTQYFGPGTRLTVL.

This clone has more than one count but fewer than ten. The J gene is TRBJ2-3, the V gene TRBV5-1; TRBD1 matches 7 bases. The CDR3 is 16 amino acids. The ends lost 2 bases at V and 6 bases at J; junction bases unmatched: 12. CDR1 is SGHRS and CDR2 is YFSETQ in the germline V gene. CDR3 protein: CASSFYSRQGLDTQYF. Here the CDR3 DNA reads TGCGCCAGCAGCTTTTACTCCCGACAGGGTTTGGATACGCAGTATTTT. The variable domain in full, completed from reference TRBV5-1 and TRBJ2-3, reads KAGVTQTPRYLIKTRGQQVTLSCSPISGHRSVSWYQQTPGQGLQFLFEYFSETQRNKGNFPGRFSGRQFSNSRSEMNVSTLELGDSALYLCASSFYSRQGLDTQYFGPGTRLTVL.

The chain combines TRBV5-1 with TRBJ2-7, with TRBD2 matching 10 bases. The germline gives CDR1 SGHRS, CDR2 YFSETQ. Trimming removed 2 bases from V and 0 bases from J; junction bases left unmatched: 5. The CDR3 runs 16 residues. The CDR3 sequence is CASSFDPSGSSYEQYF. Written as DNA, the CDR3 is TGCGCCAGCAGCTTCGACCCTAGCGGGAGCTCCTACGAGCAGTACTTC.

This chain joins TRBV28 and TRBJ1-2, with 7 bases aligning to TRBD1. There are 11 residues in the CDR3. In germline, CDR1 is MDHEN, CDR2 SYDVKM. This CDR3 reads CGAGQIDGYTF. CDR3 bases: TGTGGGGCGGGACAGATCGATGGCTACACCTTC.